The clone carrying this TCR beta chain was detected ten times or more. Its antigen is unidentified. Each single cDNA molecule received a unique molecular identifier. TCRdb ran MiXCR on the 5' RACE reads and lists one entry per CDR3 protein. Of 15,000 to 20,000 distinct CDR3 sequences listed, around 5.1% were seen once; the top ten hold about 6.7%. The data were obtained in a study of early T cells in non-severe SARS-CoV-2 infection. For the study at large: Unpaired chains resulted from sequencing bulk RNA of unsorted whole blood. Overall study findings and caveats: VDJdb-based matching was biased toward anti-spike CD8 responses and missed private and CD4 specificities.

From germline, CDR1 is SEHNR and CDR2 FQNEAQ (reference sequence). Deletions cut 1 base from V and 6 bases from J, with 10 bases between. The CDR3 consists of 14 residues. The sequencing sample was made of whole blood. The V and J genes are TRBV7-9 and TRBJ1-5, with TRBD1 as a possible D gene (5 bases). The source is an adult who was a healthcare worker with PCR-confirmed SARS-CoV-2 infection or an uninfected control (not recorded which). CDR3 residues: CASSLDRTGQPQHF. CDR3 bases: TGTGCCAGCAGCTTAGACAGGACTGGTCAGCCCCAGCATTTT.